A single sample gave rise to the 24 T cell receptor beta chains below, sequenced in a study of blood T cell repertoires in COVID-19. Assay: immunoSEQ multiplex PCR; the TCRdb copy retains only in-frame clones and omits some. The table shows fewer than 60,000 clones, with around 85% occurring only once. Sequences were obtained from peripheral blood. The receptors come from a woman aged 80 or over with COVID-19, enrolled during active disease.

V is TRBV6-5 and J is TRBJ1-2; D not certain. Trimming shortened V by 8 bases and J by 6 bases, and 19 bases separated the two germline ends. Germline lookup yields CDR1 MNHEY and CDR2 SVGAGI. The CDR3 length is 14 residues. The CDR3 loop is CASGRGGGLNGYTF. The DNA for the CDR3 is TGTGCCAGCGGAAGAGGCGGAGGGCTGAATGGCTACACCTTC.

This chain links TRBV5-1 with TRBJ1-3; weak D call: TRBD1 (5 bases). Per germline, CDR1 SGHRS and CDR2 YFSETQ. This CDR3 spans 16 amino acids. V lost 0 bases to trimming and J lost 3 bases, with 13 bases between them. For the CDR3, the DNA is TGCGCCAGCAGCTTGGATCCGCAGGGCAGTGGAAACACCATATATTTT. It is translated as CASSLDPQGSGNTIYF.

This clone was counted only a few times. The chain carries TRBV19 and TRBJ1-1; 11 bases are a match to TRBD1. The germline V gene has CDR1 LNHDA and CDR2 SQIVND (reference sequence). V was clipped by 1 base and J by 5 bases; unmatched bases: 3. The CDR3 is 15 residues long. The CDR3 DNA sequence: TGTGCCAGTAGTATAGGGACAGGGGGCATGACTGAAGCTTTCTTT. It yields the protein CASSIGTGGMTEAFF.

The chain's CDR3 is CASFRGRLNTEAFF. The CDR3 DNA is TGTGCCAGCTTCAGGGGGCGATTGAACACTGAAGCTTTCTTT. This chain joins TRBV28 and TRBJ1-1; TRBD1 agrees at 8 bases. The CDR3 is 14 residues long. V lost 8 bases, J lost 0 bases, and 5 bases stayed unmatched. CDR1 and CDR2 from the germline V gene are MDHEN and SYDVKM.

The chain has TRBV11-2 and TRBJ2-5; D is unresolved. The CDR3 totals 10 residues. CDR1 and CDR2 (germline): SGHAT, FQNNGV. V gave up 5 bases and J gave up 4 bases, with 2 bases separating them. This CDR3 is CASSRETQYF. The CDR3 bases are TGTGCCAGCAGCCGAGAGACCCAGTACTTC.

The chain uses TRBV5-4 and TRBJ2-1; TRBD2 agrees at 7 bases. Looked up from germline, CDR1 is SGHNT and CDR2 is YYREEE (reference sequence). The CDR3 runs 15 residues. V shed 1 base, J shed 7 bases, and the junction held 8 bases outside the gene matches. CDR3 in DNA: TGTGCCAGCAGCTTGATGGCGGGAGCGGTGAATGAGCAGTTCTTC. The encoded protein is CASSLMAGAVNEQFF.

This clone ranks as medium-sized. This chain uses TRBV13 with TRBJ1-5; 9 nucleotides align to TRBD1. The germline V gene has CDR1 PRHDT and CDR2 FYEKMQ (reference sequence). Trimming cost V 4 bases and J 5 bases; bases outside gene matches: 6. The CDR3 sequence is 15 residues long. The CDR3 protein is CASSWGQGPYQPQHF. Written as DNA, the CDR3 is TGTGCCAGCAGCTGGGGACAGGGACCTTATCAGCCCCAGCATTTT.

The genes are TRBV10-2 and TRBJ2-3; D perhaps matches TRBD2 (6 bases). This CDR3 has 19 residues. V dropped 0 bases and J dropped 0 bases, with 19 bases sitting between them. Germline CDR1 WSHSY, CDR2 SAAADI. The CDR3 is CASSESRFWGESSTDTQYF. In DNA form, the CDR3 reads TGCGCCAGCAGTGAGTCTAGGTTTTGGGGGGAGAGTAGCACAGATACGCAGTATTTT.

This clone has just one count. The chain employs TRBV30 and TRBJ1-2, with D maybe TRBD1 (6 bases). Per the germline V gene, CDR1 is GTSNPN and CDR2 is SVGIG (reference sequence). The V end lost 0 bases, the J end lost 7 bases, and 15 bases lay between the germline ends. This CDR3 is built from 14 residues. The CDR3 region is CAWSVQGGEGGYTF. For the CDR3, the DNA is TGTGCCTGGAGTGTACAGGGTGGGGAGGGTGGCTACACCTTC.

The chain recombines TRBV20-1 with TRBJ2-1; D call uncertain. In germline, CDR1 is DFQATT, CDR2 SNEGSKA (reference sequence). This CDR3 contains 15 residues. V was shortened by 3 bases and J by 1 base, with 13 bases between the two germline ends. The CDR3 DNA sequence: TGCAGTGCTAGTGGATGGAGAGAATCCTACAATGAGCAGTTCTTC. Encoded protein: CSASGWRESYNEQFF.

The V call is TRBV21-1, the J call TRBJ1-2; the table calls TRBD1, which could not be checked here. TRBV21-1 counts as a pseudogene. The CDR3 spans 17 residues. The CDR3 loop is CASSKTVAARTNYGYTF. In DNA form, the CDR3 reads TGTGCCAGCAGCAAGACAGTTGCTGCCCGGACTAACTATGGCTACACCTTC.

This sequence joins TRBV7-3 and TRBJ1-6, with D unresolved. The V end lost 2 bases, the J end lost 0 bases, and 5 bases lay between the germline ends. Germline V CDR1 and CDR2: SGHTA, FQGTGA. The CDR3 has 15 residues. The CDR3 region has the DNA TGTGCCAGCAGCTTATCTAACTCCTATAATTCACCCCTCCACTTT. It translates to CASSLSNSYNSPLHF.

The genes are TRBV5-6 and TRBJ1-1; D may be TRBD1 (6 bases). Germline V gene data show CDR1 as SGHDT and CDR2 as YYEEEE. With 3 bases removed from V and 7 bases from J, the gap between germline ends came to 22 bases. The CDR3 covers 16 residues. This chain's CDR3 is CASSYLLGGLAGEAFF. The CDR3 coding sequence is TGTGCCAGCAGCTATCTTTTAGGGGGATTGGCGGGTGAAGCTTTCTTT.

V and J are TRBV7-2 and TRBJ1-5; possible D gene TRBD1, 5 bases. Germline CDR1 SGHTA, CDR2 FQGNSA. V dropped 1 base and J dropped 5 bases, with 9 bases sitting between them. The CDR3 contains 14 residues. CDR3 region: CASSLGGTYQPQHF. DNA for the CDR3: TGTGCCAGCAGCTTAGGGGGCACGTATCAGCCCCAGCATTTT.

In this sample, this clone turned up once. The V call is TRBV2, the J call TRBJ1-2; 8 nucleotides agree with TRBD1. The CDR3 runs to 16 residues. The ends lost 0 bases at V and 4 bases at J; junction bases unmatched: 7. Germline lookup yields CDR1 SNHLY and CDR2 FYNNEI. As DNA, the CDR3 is TGTGCCAGCAGTGAAGCCAGGGGGCGAGGCGTCTATGGCTACACCTTC. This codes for CASSEARGRGVYGYTF.

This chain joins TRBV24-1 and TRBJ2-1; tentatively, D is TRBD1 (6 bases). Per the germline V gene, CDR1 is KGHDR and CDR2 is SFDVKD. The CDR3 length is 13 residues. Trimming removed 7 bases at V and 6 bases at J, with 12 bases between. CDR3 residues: CATSPQGSNEQFF. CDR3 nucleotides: TGTGCCACCAGCCCACAGGGCTCCAATGAGCAGTTCTTC.

In nucleotides, the CDR3 is TGTGCCAGCAGACAGGGGGCTGGGGATTCACCCCTCCACTTT. Protein product: CASRQGAGDSPLHF. This chain connects TRBV27 to TRBJ1-6; 9 bases are shared with TRBD1. The V segment lost 6 bases and the J segment 8 bases; nucleotides outside the gene matches: 5. CDR1 and CDR2 (germline): MNHEY, SMNVEV (reference sequence). This CDR3 has 14 amino acids.

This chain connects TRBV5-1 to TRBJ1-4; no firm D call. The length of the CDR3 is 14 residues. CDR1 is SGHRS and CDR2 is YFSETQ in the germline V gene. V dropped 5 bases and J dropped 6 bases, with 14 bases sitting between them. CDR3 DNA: TGCGCCAGCAGTAAGCACAGCCAGTATGAAAAACTGTTTTTT. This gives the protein CASSKHSQYEKLFF.

The CDR3 here is CASKERTSGMYEQYF. The CDR3 DNA sequence: TGTGCCAGCAAGGAGAGGACTAGCGGGATGTACGAGCAGTACTTC. The chain employs TRBV27 and TRBJ2-7; 12 bases are shared with TRBD2. The J segment lost 4 bases and the V segment lost 7 bases, leaving 8 bases of the junction unmatched. The V gene's germline CDR1 is MNHEY and CDR2 SMNVEV (reference sequence). The CDR3 consists of 15 residues.

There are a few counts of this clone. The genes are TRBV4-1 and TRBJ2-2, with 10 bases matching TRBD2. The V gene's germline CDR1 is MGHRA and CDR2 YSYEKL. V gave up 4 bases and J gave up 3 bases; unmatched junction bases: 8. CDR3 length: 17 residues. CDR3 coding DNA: TGCGCCAGCAGCCCCCCCTTACTAGCGGGGTACACCGGGGAGCTGTTTTTT. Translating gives CASSPPLLAGYTGELFF.

CDR3 protein: CASSSGLANEQFF. The CDR3 DNA is TGTGCCAGCAGCTCGGGACTGGCCAATGAGCAGTTCTTC. The V gene is TRBV11-3, the J gene TRBJ2-1; D is possibly TRBD2 (6 bases). CDR1 is SGHNT, CDR2 YENEEA, per germline. The CDR3 extends over 13 amino acids. With 4 bases removed from V and 6 bases from J, the gap between germline ends came to 10 bases.

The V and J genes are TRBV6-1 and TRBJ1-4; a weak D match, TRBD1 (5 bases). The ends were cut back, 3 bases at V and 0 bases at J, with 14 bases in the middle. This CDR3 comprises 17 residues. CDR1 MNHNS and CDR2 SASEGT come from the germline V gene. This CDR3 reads CASSEITGGATNEKLFF. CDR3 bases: TGTGCCAGCAGTGAGATTACGGGGGGGGCAACTAATGAAAAACTGTTTTTT.

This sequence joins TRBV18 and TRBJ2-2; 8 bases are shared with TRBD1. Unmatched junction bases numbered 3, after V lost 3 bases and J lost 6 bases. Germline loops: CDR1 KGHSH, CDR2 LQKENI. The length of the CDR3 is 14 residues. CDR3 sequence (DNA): TGTGCCAGCTCACCGCTACAGGGGGCCGGGGAGCTGTTTTTT. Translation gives CASSPLQGAGELFF.

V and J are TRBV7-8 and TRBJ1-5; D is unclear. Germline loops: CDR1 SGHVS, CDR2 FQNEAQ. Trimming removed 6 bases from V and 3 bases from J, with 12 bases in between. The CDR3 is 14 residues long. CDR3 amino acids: CASSWEIVNQPQHF. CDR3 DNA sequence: TGTGCCAGCAGTTGGGAGATCGTCAATCAGCCCCAGCATTTT.